Below are 30 T cell receptor beta chains sequenced from a single sample in a study of T cell responses to AZD1222 COVID-19 vaccine. The assay was immunoSEQ multiplex PCR, and TCRdb's table has in-frame clones only and misses some. Of about 120,000 clones listed, about 90% are singletons. The specimen was peripheral blood, collected 28 days after the second AZD1222 dose. These receptors were obtained from an adult who received the AZD1222 COVID-19 vaccine.

The rearrangement joins TRBV10-3 to TRBJ2-1; 8 bases align to TRBD1. The CDR3 loop spans 14 amino acids. J gave up 5 bases and V 5 bases, and 5 bases lay outside the gene matches. The germline V gene has CDR1 ENHRY and CDR2 SYGVKD. CDR3 in amino acids: CAISWTGSDNEQFF. CDR3 coding DNA: TGTGCCATCAGTTGGACAGGGAGCGACAATGAGCAGTTCTTC.

This clone was picked up a small number of times. The chain employs TRBV7-9 and TRBJ2-6; TRBD2 aligns across 7 bases. V was clipped by 5 bases and J by 0 bases; unmatched bases: 13. The germline V gene has CDR1 SEHNR and CDR2 FQNEAQ (reference sequence). This CDR3 spans 19 amino acids. CDR3 sequence reads: CASSRGLGGRDSGANVLTF. In nucleotides, the CDR3 is TGTGCCAGCAGCCGGGGTCTGGGCGGGAGAGACTCTGGGGCCAACGTCCTGACTTTC. The variable domain in full, completed from reference TRBV7-9 and TRBJ2-6, reads DTGVSQNPRHKITKRGQNVTFRCDPISEHNRLYWYRQTLGQGPEFLTYFQNEAQLEKSRLLSDRFSAERPKGSFSTLEIQRTEQGDSAMYLCASSRGLGGRDSGANVLTFGAGSRLTVL.

The V gene is TRBV7-2, the J gene TRBJ2-7; 9 nucleotides agree with TRBD1. J gave up 3 bases and V 5 bases, and 11 bases lay outside the gene matches. CDR3 length equals 16 residues. CDR1 is SGHTA, CDR2 FQGNSA, per germline. In DNA, the CDR3 is TGTGCCAGCAGCCTACAGTGGGGACAGGGATTCTACGAGCAGTACTTC. Its translation is CASSLQWGQGFYEQYF.

The rearrangement links TRBV11-3 to TRBJ1-2; 10 bases align to TRBD1. V lost 2 bases to trimming and J lost 8 bases; unmatched junction nucleotides: 8. This CDR3 is 15 amino acids long. Germline loops: CDR1 SGHNT, CDR2 YENEEA. CDR3 sequence: CASSLNPGTGDGYTF. In DNA, the CDR3 is TGTGCCAGCAGCTTAAATCCAGGGACAGGGGACGGCTACACCTTC.

The V and J genes are TRBV5-1 and TRBJ1-6; no clear D. CDR1 and CDR2 from the germline V gene are SGHRS and YFSETQ. The CDR3 covers 14 residues. Trimming took 0 bases from V and 6 from J, leaving 7 bases between them. The CDR3 coding sequence is TGCGCCAGCAGCTTGGATGGTTTTAATTCACCCCTCCACTTT. It is translated as CASSLDGFNSPLHF.

This clone came up a few times. Other DNA sequences of this sample code for an identical CDR3. The rearrangement uses TRBV5-4 and TRBJ2-7, with 7 bases matching TRBD1. Looked up from germline, CDR1 is SGHNT and CDR2 is YYREEE (reference sequence). Trimming cost V 5 bases and J 4 bases; bases outside gene matches: 3. The CDR3 totals 12 residues. The CDR3: CASSWDSYEQYF. CDR3 coding DNA: TGTGCCAGCAGTTGGGACAGTTACGAGCAGTACTTC.

The chain has TRBV4-1 and TRBJ2-1; 7 positions match TRBD2. Trimming at V came to 2 bases and at J to 4 bases, leaving 2 bases not matched to a gene. CDR1 MGHRA and CDR2 YSYEKL come from the germline V gene. The CDR3 consists of 14 residues. CDR3 nucleotide sequence: TGCGCCAGCAGCCAATGGGGGGGATACAATGAGCAGTTCTTC. Encoded protein: CASSQWGGYNEQFF.

V gene TRBV27 combines with J gene TRBJ1-2, with 9 bases identical to TRBD1. With V trimmed by 6 bases and J by 4 bases, 6 bases remained unmatched. CDR1 and CDR2 (germline): MNHEY, SMNVEV (reference sequence). The CDR3 loop spans 14 amino acids. The DNA for the CDR3 is TGTGCCAGCAGACCGACAGGGGGTTCCTATGGCTACACCTTC. The encoded protein is CASRPTGGSYGYTF.

This clone was seen only a few times. The rearrangement links TRBV18 to TRBJ1-5; a possible D gene is TRBD1 (5 bases). The CDR3 covers 14 residues. From germline, CDR1 is KGHSH and CDR2 LQKENI. The V end lost 3 bases, the J end lost 3 bases, and 9 bases lay between the germline ends. The CDR3 nucleotides read TGTGCCAGCTCACCGGGGCAGACCAATCAGCCCCAGCATTTT. Translation gives CASSPGQTNQPQHF.

This chain connects TRBV5-4 to TRBJ1-2, with D possibly TRBD1 on 6 matching bases. The ends were cut back, 2 bases at V and 2 bases at J, with 19 bases in the middle. The CDR3 is made up of 17 amino acids. The germline V gene has CDR1 SGHNT and CDR2 YYREEE (reference sequence). Here the CDR3 reads CASSLPGAQNPNYGYTF. The CDR3 DNA is TGTGCCAGCAGCTTACCGGGGGCTCAAAATCCAAACTATGGCTACACCTTC.

This chain uses TRBV5-4 with TRBJ1-1; D call uncertain. Germline V gives CDR1 SGHNT, CDR2 YYREEE (reference sequence). The CDR3 sequence is 16 residues long. With 6 bases removed from V and 1 base from J, the gap between germline ends came to 19 bases. In nucleotides, the CDR3 is TGTGCCAGCACCGACCCGAGCTTGGACGGGAACACTGAAGCTTTCTTT. Translated, it gives CASTDPSLDGNTEAFF.

Only one count was recorded for this clone. The rearrangement links TRBV18 to TRBJ2-7; D is possibly TRBD1 (6 bases). The germline V gene has CDR1 KGHSH and CDR2 LQKENI. Trimming removed 1 base at V and 0 bases at J, with 7 bases between. CDR3 length equals 14 residues. CDR3 sequence: CASSPQDSSYEQYF. CDR3 nucleotide sequence: TGTGCCAGCTCACCACAGGACAGCTCCTACGAGCAGTACTTC.

This chain uses TRBV18 with TRBJ2-7; tentative D call: TRBD1 (6 bases). The CDR3 consists of 15 residues. V lost 0 bases and J 4 bases, leaving 13 bases between the germline ends. The V gene's germline CDR1 is KGHSH and CDR2 LQKENI. The CDR3 reads CASSPPSGVGYEQYF. As DNA, the CDR3 is TGTGCCAGCTCACCACCTTCAGGGGTCGGGTACGAGCAGTACTTC.

The rearrangement uses TRBV3-1 (or the pseudogene TRBV3-2) and TRBJ2-7; 7 bases align to TRBD2. The trim removed 11 bases at V and 0 bases at J, leaving 13 bases unmatched. Germline V gene sequence: CDR1 LGHDT, CDR2 YNNKEL (reference sequence). The CDR3 loop spans 15 amino acids. CDR3 DNA: TGTGCCCCCCGAGCCCGGCGGGGGAGCTCCTACGAGCAGTACTTC. Encoded protein: CAPRARRGSSYEQYF.

The genes are TRBV25-1 and TRBJ2-3; D could derive from TRBD1 or TRBD2 (6 bases each). Trimming removed 3 bases from V and 11 bases from J, with 18 bases in between. The CDR3 covers 14 residues. Germline-derived CDR1 and CDR2 are MGHDK and SYGVNS. The chain's CDR3 is CASSDRMVRGLQYF. The DNA of the CDR3 is TGTGCCAGCAGTGATAGGATGGTCAGGGGACTGCAGTATTTT. Using reference TRBV25-1 and TRBJ2-3 for the parts outside the CDR3, the full variable domain is EADIYQTPRYLVIGTGKKITLECSQTMGHDKMYWYQQDPGMELHLIHYSYGVNSTEKGDLSSESTVSRIRTEHFPLTLESARPSHTSQYLCASSDRMVRGLQYFGPGTRLTVL.

The V gene is TRBV18, the J gene TRBJ1-1; D possibly corresponds to TRBD1 (6 bases). Germline V lookup: CDR1 KGHSH, CDR2 LQKENI. The CDR3 covers 13 residues. Trimming pared 3 bases from V and 4 bases from J, leaving 9 bases between. For the CDR3, the DNA is TGTGCCAGCTCACCGCGCAGGGGCACTGAAGCTTTCTTT. Translation gives CASSPRRGTEAFF.

V and J are TRBV5-1 and TRBJ2-2; either TRBD1 or TRBD2 may supply D (5 bases each). The CDR3 runs to 15 residues. Germline CDR1 reads SGHRS; CDR2 reads YFSETQ. The V and J ends lost 4 bases and 1 base respectively, with 11 bases between them. The CDR3 region is CASSLGTGNTGELFF. The CDR3 region has the DNA TGCGCCAGCAGCCTTGGGACGGGGAACACCGGGGAGCTGTTTTTT. The full variable domain, in which reference TRBV5-1 and TRBJ2-2 provide the parts outside the CDR3, is KAGVTQTPRYLIKTRGQQVTLSCSPISGHRSVSWYQQTPGQGLQFLFEYFSETQRNKGNFPGRFSGRQFSNSRSEMNVSTLELGDSALYLCASSLGTGNTGELFFGEGSRLTVL.

The chain links TRBV11-3 to TRBJ1-3; D gene ambiguous. V was pared by 3 bases and J by 0 bases, with 6 bases between. Germline V gives CDR1 SGHNT, CDR2 YENEEA. The CDR3 runs 14 residues. The CDR3 nucleotides are TGTGCCAGCAGCTTGAGGCCCTCTGGAAACACCATATATTTT. Protein sequence: CASSLRPSGNTIYF.

The chain carries TRBV6-1 and TRBJ1-2; D uncertain. The V gene's germline CDR1 is MNHNS and CDR2 SASEGT. The V end was cut by 0 bases, the J end by 6 bases, with 14 bases between. This CDR3 region has 15 residues. CDR3 amino acids: CASSEAPGRDDGYTF. DNA for the CDR3: TGTGCCAGCAGTGAAGCTCCCGGCCGAGATGATGGCTACACCTTC.

This clone occurred a few times. The chain uses TRBV7-8 and TRBJ2-1; the D gene could be TRBD1 or TRBD2 (5 bases each). The CDR3 has 15 residues. Trimming pared 1 base from V and 0 bases from J, leaving 7 bases between. CDR1 and CDR2 (germline): SGHVS, FQNEAQ. CDR3 coding DNA: TGTGCCAGCAGCTTAGGGGGGTACTCCTACAATGAGCAGTTCTTC. Amino acid sequence: CASSLGGYSYNEQFF.

The gene calls are TRBV4-1 and TRBJ2-2, with a tentative D call TRBD1 (6 bases). The CDR3 covers 16 residues. Trimming took 0 bases from V and 6 from J, leaving 14 bases between them. Per the germline V gene, CDR1 is MGHRA and CDR2 is YSYEKL. The CDR3 DNA reads as TGCGCCAGCAGCCAAGATGGACAGTCCCCGGCCGGGGAGCTGTTTTTT. Encoded protein: CASSQDGQSPAGELFF.

This clone was recorded only once. The J gene is TRBJ2-1, the V gene TRBV6-5, with TRBD2 matching 7 bases. Germline V gives CDR1 MNHEY, CDR2 SVGAGI. With 6 bases clipped from V and 11 bases from J, the junction kept 16 bases outside the gene matches. This CDR3 comprises 15 residues. The CDR3, as DNA: TGTGCCAGCAGCGCTAATCCGGGACTATCCTGGAAGCAGTTCTTC. It yields the protein CASSANPGLSWKQFF.

The chain employs TRBV29-1 and TRBJ1-2, with TRBD1 identical over 9 bases. Germline V gene data show CDR1 as SQVTM and CDR2 as ANQGSEA. This CDR3 comprises 12 residues. V lost 6 bases and J lost 3; bases outside the gene matches: 2. This CDR3 is CSVDRGDYGYTF. In DNA, the CDR3 is TGCAGCGTCGACAGGGGGGACTATGGCTACACCTTC.

The V call is TRBV28, the J call TRBJ1-2; D unclear. Between the trimmed V and J ends, which lost 2 bases and 2 bases, there was a span of 3 bases. Per germline, CDR1 MDHEN and CDR2 SYDVKM. This CDR3 is 12 amino acids long. CDR3 protein: CASSLGNYGYTF. CDR3 nucleotide sequence: TGTGCCAGCAGTTTAGGCAACTATGGCTACACCTTC.

The chain combines TRBV5-1 with TRBJ1-1; D remains ambiguous. This CDR3 is built from 14 residues. CDR1 SGHRS and CDR2 YFSETQ come from the germline V gene. V was clipped by 7 bases and J by 1 base, with 14 bases between them. This CDR3 is CASRPGSSNTEAFF. CDR3 nucleotide sequence: TGCGCCAGCCGACCGGGCAGTTCGAACACTGAAGCTTTCTTT.

The chain recombines TRBV6-5 with TRBJ2-2; D might be TRBD1 (6 bases). Germline CDR1 MNHEY, CDR2 SVGAGI. The CDR3 consists of 14 residues. Trimming stripped 7 bases from V and 4 bases from J, with 13 bases between. For the CDR3, the DNA is TGTGCCAGCACACACACCAGGGGCACCGGGGAGCTGTTTTTT. This codes for CASTHTRGTGELFF.

The genes are TRBV5-1 and TRBJ2-3; the D is unclear. This CDR3 has 16 residues. From germline, CDR1 is SGHRS and CDR2 YFSETQ. The ends were cut back, 4 bases at V and 3 bases at J, with 18 bases in the middle. Written as DNA, the CDR3 is TGCGCCAGCAGCACGCTTAGCCTTCTCGCGACAGATACGCAGTATTTT. It encodes CASSTLSLLATDTQYF.

The chain recombines TRBV6-1 with TRBJ2-7; 7 bases match TRBD2. The CDR3 extends over 16 amino acids. The ends lost 0 bases at V and 3 bases at J; junction bases unmatched: 8. Germline loops: CDR1 MNHNS, CDR2 SASEGT. The CDR3 DNA follows: TGTGCCAGCAGTGAAGCGCATGGCGGGAGATACTACGAGCAGTACTTC. It yields the protein CASSEAHGGRYYEQYF.

V usage is TRBV7-9 and J usage is TRBJ2-4, with 7 positions matching TRBD1. This CDR3 is built from 14 residues. The V gene end was trimmed by 2 bases and the J gene end by 4 bases; junction bases not matched to a gene: 2. The germline V gene has CDR1 SEHNR and CDR2 FQNEAQ (reference sequence). CDR3 sequence (DNA): TGTGCCAGCAGCTTACTACAGGGGAAAAACATTCAGTACTTC. Its protein is CASSLLQGKNIQYF.

The rearrangement joins TRBV15 to TRBJ2-2; TRBD1 aligns across 8 bases. V shed 1 base and J 9 bases; nucleotides not matched to a gene: 7. The CDR3 runs to 15 residues. The V gene's germline CDR1 is LNHNV and CDR2 YYDKDF (reference sequence). The CDR3 region is CATSRATGDHRELFF. CDR3 DNA: TGTGCCACCAGCAGAGCGACAGGGGATCACCGGGAGCTGTTTTTT.